Listed below are T cell receptor beta chains from one sample, sequenced in a study of T-cell reconstitution after alpha-beta-depleted transplantation in children. One entry per CDR3 protein results from TCRdb running MiXCR on the PCR reads. This sample has about 500,000 distinct CDR3 sequences, with approximately 32% found just once. The specimen was PBMCs from the stem cell graft donor, collected from the stem cell graft. The origin of the receptors is a human donor who donated a stem cell graft to a child with aplastic anemia. The CDR3 runs from the conserved cysteine through the conserved F or W. Each record gives: V gene, clone size, D gene, J gene, CDR3 protein, CDR3 DNA. D genes are given only for firm matches. Some rows have no size entry. The others give once, few or many, or a class for an expanded clone.

v_call: TRBV5-1
clone_size: few
d_call: -
j_call: TRBJ2-5
cdr3_aa: CASSRQDQETQYF
cdr3_nt: TGCGCCAGCAGTCGACAGGATCAAGAGACCCAGTACTTC

v_call: TRBV20-1
clone_size: few
d_call: TRBD2
j_call: TRBJ2-1
cdr3_aa: CSASKTSEQFF
cdr3_nt: TGCAGTGCTAGCAAGACTAGCGAGCAGTTCTTC

v_call: TRBV27
clone_size: -
d_call: -
j_call: TRBJ1-1
cdr3_aa: CASTTRGKGLNTEAFF
cdr3_nt: TGTGCCAGCACCACCCGTGGCAAGGGGCTGAACACTGAAGCTTTCTTT

v_call: TRBV7-3
clone_size: few
d_call: TRBD1
j_call: TRBJ2-1
cdr3_aa: CASSLDRGVYNEQFF
cdr3_nt: TGTGCCAGCAGCTTAGACAGGGGCGTCTACAATGAGCAGTTCTTC

v_call: TRBV12-3/TRBV12-4
clone_size: many
d_call: -
j_call: TRBJ2-1
cdr3_aa: CASSLGGSYNEQFF
cdr3_nt: TGCGCCAGCAGCTTGGGCGGCTCTTACAATGAGCAGTTCTTC

v_call: TRBV7-2
clone_size: -
d_call: -
j_call: TRBJ1-1
cdr3_aa: CASSLGPQNTEAFF
cdr3_nt: TGTGCCAGCAGCTTAGGACCGCAGAACACTGAAGCTTTCTTT

v_call: TRBV29-1
clone_size: few
d_call: -
j_call: TRBJ2-4
cdr3_aa: CSVDAGENIQYF
cdr3_nt: TGCAGCGTTGATGCAGGAGAAAACATTCAGTACTTC

v_call: TRBV7-2
clone_size: few
d_call: -
j_call: TRBJ1-4
cdr3_aa: CASSRGNEKLFF
cdr3_nt: TGTGCCAGCAGCAGGGGAAATGAAAAACTGTTTTTT

v_call: TRBV27
clone_size: -
d_call: -
j_call: TRBJ2-3
cdr3_aa: CASSPWTGETDTQYF
cdr3_nt: TGTGCCAGCAGTCCATGGACCGGGGAGACAGATACGCAGTATTTT

v_call: TRBV3-1
clone_size: -
d_call: -
j_call: TRBJ2-5
cdr3_aa: CASSKSLDSPGTQYF
cdr3_nt: TGTGCCAGCAGCAAAAGCCTCGACAGTCCGGGGACCCAGTACTTC

v_call: TRBV12-3/TRBV12-4
clone_size: few
d_call: -
j_call: TRBJ2-7
cdr3_aa: CASRSSAAEQYF
cdr3_nt: TGTGCCAGCAGGTCATCCGCTGCCGAGCAGTACTTC

v_call: TRBV7-2
clone_size: few
d_call: -
j_call: TRBJ1-6
cdr3_aa: CASRSVVQDSPLHF
cdr3_nt: TGTGCCAGCAGGTCCGTGGTGCAGGATTCACCCCTCCACTTT

v_call: TRBV29-1
clone_size: -
d_call: -
j_call: TRBJ2-5
cdr3_aa: CSVEADLETQYF
cdr3_nt: TGCAGCGTTGAAGCGGACTTGGAGACCCAGTACTTC

v_call: TRBV5-1
clone_size: -
d_call: TRBD1
j_call: TRBJ2-3
cdr3_aa: CASSLRSRGPPDTQYF
cdr3_nt: TGCGCCAGCAGCTTGAGGTCCAGGGGGCCTCCAGATACGCAGTATTTT

v_call: TRBV4-3
clone_size: -
d_call: -
j_call: TRBJ2-2
cdr3_aa: CASSQELNPAGELFF
cdr3_nt: TGCGCCAGCAGCCAAGAACTGAATCCCGCCGGGGAGCTGTTTTTT

v_call: TRBV7-9
clone_size: few
d_call: TRBD1
j_call: TRBJ1-1
cdr3_aa: CASSQRDRVDEAFF
cdr3_nt: TGTGCCAGCAGCCAAAGGGACAGGGTGGATGAAGCTTTCTTT

v_call: TRBV28
clone_size: few
d_call: TRBD2
j_call: TRBJ2-3
cdr3_aa: CASTSPGGTDTQYF
cdr3_nt: TGTGCCAGCACCTCCCCGGGGGGAACAGATACGCAGTATTTT

v_call: TRBV7-2
clone_size: few
d_call: -
j_call: TRBJ2-2
cdr3_aa: CASSLLGSTGELFF
cdr3_nt: TGTGCCAGCAGCTTATTAGGGAGCACCGGGGAGCTGTTTTTT

v_call: TRBV5-1
clone_size: -
d_call: TRBD1
j_call: TRBJ2-5
cdr3_aa: CASSPGTGDGETQYF
cdr3_nt: TGCGCCAGCAGCCCCGGGACAGGGGACGGGGAGACCCAGTACTTC

v_call: TRBV5-1
clone_size: few
d_call: -
j_call: TRBJ1-1
cdr3_aa: CASSLGSIYPMNTEAFF
cdr3_nt: TGCGCCAGCAGCTTGGGATCGATCTATCCTATGAACACTGAAGCTTTCTTT